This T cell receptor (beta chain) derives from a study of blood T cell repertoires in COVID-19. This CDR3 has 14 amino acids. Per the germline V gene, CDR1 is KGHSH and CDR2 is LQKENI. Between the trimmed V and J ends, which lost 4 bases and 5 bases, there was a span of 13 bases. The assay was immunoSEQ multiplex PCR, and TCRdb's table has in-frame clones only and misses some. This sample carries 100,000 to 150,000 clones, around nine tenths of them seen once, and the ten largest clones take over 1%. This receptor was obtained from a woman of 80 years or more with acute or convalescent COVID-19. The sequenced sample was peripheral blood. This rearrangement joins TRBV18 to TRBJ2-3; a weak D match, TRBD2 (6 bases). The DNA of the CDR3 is TGTGCCAGCTCACAGATCGCCGGGGGAGATACGCAGTATTTT. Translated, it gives CASSQIAGGDTQYF.